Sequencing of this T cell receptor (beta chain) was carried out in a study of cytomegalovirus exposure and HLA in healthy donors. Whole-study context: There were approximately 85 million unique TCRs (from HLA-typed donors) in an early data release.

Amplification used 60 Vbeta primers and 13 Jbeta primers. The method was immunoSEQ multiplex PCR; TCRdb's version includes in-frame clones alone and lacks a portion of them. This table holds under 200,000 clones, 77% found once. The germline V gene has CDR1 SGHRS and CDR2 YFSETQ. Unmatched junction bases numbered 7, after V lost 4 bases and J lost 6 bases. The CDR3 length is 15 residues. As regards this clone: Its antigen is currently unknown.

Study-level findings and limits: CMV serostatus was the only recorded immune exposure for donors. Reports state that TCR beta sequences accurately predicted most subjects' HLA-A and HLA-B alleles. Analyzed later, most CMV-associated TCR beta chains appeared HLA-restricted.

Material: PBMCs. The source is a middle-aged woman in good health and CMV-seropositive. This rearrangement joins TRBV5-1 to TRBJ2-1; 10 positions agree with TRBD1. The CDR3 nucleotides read TGCGCCAGCAGCACCGGGACAGGGGACCTCAATGAGCAGTTCTTC. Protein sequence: CASSTGTGDLNEQFF.